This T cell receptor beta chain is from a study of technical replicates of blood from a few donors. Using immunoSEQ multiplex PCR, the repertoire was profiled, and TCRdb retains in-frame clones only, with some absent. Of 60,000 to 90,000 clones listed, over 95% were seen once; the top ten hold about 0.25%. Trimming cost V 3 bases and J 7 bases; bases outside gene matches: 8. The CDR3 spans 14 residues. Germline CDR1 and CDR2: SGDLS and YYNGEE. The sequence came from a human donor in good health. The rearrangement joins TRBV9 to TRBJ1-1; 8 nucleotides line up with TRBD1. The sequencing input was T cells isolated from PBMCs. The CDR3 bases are TGTGCCAGCAGCGACCGGACAGGGAATGTTGAAGCTTTCTTT. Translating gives CASSDRTGNVEAFF.